A single sample gave rise to the 10 T cell receptor beta chains below, sequenced in a study of blood T cells in healthy people across ages. Together with a sample-barcoded 5' primer, a J-beta primer mix was included in a second PCR lasting about 6 to 12 cycles. TCRdb fed the 5' RACE reads into MiXCR, producing one record per CDR3 protein. The sample includes approximately 1,100,000 distinct CDR3 sequences, 45% of them seen just once. Sequenced sample: blood. The origin of the receptors is a woman aged 55-70 years in good health.

The V call is TRBV30, the J call TRBJ1-3, with 7 bases identical to TRBD1. Looked up from germline, CDR1 is GTSNPN and CDR2 is SVGIG (reference sequence). This CDR3 is 14 amino acids long. With V trimmed by 4 bases and J by 0 bases, 3 bases remained unmatched. CDR3 sequence reads: CAWNRGPSGNTIYF. The DNA of the CDR3 is TGTGCCTGGAACAGGGGACCCTCTGGAAACACCATATATTTT. Full variable domain (rest looked up from reference TRBV30 and TRBJ1-3): SQTIHQWPATLVQPVGSPLSLECTVEGTSNPNLYWYRQAAGRGLQLLFYSVGIGQISSEVPQNLSASRPQDRQFILSSKKLLLSDSGFYLCAWNRGPSGNTIYFGEGSWLTVV.

The sample holds a few counts of this clonotype. Being one base from a much bigger clone, this may be a read error. The CDR3 sequence: CASSLDRVFGRVPSEQYF. Written as DNA, the CDR3 is TGTGCCAGCAGCTTAGATCGGGTATTTGGCAGGGTACCTAGCGAGCAGTACTTC. The V call is TRBV11-2, the J call TRBJ2-7, with D perhaps TRBD1 (5 bases). From germline, CDR1 is SGHAT and CDR2 FQNNGV. This CDR3 has 18 amino acids. V lost 0 bases and J lost 6, with 24 bases in between.

The chain uses TRBV3-1 and TRBJ2-1; 8 bases are shared with TRBD2. Losses at the gene ends were 0 bases for V and 8 bases for J; bases not matched to a gene: 6. CDR3 size: 15 residues. In germline, CDR1 is LGHDT, CDR2 YNNKEL (reference sequence). CDR3 DNA: TGTGCCAGCAGCCAAGATCATGGCGGGAGGTATGAGCAGTTCTTC. Amino acids: CASSQDHGGRYEQFF.

With regard to this clonotype: A read error may be the cause here, since a much bigger clone is one base away. This chain uses TRBV27 with TRBJ1-6; D may be TRBD1 (5 bases). The germline V gene has CDR1 MNHEY and CDR2 SMNVEV (reference sequence). Trimming stripped 2 bases from V and 7 bases from J, with 27 bases between. The CDR3 consists of 20 residues. In nucleotides, the CDR3 is TGTGCCAGCAGTTTAATTAGAGGGGCTCATCGTTGTGAAAGGAATTCACCCCTCCACTTT. It translates to CASSLIRGAHRCERNSPLHF.

The J gene is TRBJ2-1, the V gene TRBV6-1; 10 bases align to TRBD2. Germline values: CDR1 MNHNS, CDR2 SASEGT. The CDR3 runs to 16 residues. The J segment lost 7 bases and the V segment lost 2 bases, leaving 8 bases of the junction unmatched. Here the CDR3 DNA reads TGTGCCAGCAGTGAACATCTAGCGGGAGTAGGGAATGAGCAGTTCTTC. Translating gives CASSEHLAGVGNEQFF.

In its sample, this clonotype was seen a few times. The chain joins TRBV11-2 to TRBJ2-5; 8 nucleotides match TRBD2. Gene TRBJ2-7 matches the end of the DNA better, so the J call may be wrong. This CDR3 is built from 15 residues. The germline V gene encodes CDR1 SGHAT and CDR2 FQNNGV. In DNA form, the CDR3 reads TGTGCCAGCAGCATCCGGACTAGCCTCCTCGGCGAGCAGTACTTC. It is translated as CASSIRTSLLGEQYF.

Only a few counts were recorded for this clonotype. The chain has TRBV5-1 and TRBJ2-5, with 8 bases matching TRBD2. In germline, CDR1 is SGHRS, CDR2 YFSETQ. V lost 1 base, J lost 5 bases, and 7 bases stayed unmatched. CDR3 length: 15 residues. The CDR3 region has the DNA TGCGCCAGCAGCTTGAGAGCGGGAGTGGGGGAGACCCAGTACTTC. Translating it yields CASSLRAGVGETQYF. Together with reference TRBV5-1 and TRBJ2-5, the CDR3 gives the full variable domain: KAGVTQTPRYLIKTRGQQVTLSCSPISGHRSVSWYQQTPGQGLQFLFEYFSETQRNKGNFPGRFSGRQFSNSRSEMNVSTLELGDSALYLCASSLRAGVGETQYFGPGTRLLVL.

The chain is built from TRBV25-1 and TRBJ2-1; D is unresolved. Germline-derived CDR1 and CDR2 are MGHDK and SYGVNS. This CDR3 has 15 amino acids. V gave up 6 bases and J gave up 4 bases, with 16 bases separating them. Here the CDR3 DNA reads TGTGCCAGCAGCCATTGGGGTTTTCCTTACAATGAGCAGTTCTTC. Translated, it gives CASSHWGFPYNEQFF. Together with reference TRBV25-1 and TRBJ2-1, the CDR3 gives the full variable domain: EADIYQTPRYLVIGTGKKITLECSQTMGHDKMYWYQQDPGMELHLIHYSYGVNSTEKGDLSSESTVSRIRTEHFPLTLESARPSHTSQYLCASSHWGFPYNEQFFGPGTRLTVL.

The rearrangement joins TRBV11-2 to TRBJ2-2; 9 bases fit TRBD1. This CDR3 is 15 amino acids long. Trimming at V came to 4 bases and at J to 5 bases, leaving 5 bases not matched to a gene. Germline V gene sequence: CDR1 SGHAT, CDR2 FQNNGV. The DNA for the CDR3 is TGTGCCAGCAGCTCTACAGGGGGCGGGACCGGGGAGCTGTTTTTT. Protein product: CASSSTGGGTGELFF.

V is TRBV30 and J is TRBJ1-1; D not certain. Germline-derived CDR1 and CDR2 are GTSNPN and SVGIG (reference sequence). This CDR3 has 14 residues. V was pared by 3 bases and J by 6 bases, with 17 bases between. The CDR3 sequence: CAWSRPLSPSEAFF. DNA of the CDR3: TGTGCCTGGAGCCGACCGCTTTCTCCCTCTGAAGCTTTCTTT.